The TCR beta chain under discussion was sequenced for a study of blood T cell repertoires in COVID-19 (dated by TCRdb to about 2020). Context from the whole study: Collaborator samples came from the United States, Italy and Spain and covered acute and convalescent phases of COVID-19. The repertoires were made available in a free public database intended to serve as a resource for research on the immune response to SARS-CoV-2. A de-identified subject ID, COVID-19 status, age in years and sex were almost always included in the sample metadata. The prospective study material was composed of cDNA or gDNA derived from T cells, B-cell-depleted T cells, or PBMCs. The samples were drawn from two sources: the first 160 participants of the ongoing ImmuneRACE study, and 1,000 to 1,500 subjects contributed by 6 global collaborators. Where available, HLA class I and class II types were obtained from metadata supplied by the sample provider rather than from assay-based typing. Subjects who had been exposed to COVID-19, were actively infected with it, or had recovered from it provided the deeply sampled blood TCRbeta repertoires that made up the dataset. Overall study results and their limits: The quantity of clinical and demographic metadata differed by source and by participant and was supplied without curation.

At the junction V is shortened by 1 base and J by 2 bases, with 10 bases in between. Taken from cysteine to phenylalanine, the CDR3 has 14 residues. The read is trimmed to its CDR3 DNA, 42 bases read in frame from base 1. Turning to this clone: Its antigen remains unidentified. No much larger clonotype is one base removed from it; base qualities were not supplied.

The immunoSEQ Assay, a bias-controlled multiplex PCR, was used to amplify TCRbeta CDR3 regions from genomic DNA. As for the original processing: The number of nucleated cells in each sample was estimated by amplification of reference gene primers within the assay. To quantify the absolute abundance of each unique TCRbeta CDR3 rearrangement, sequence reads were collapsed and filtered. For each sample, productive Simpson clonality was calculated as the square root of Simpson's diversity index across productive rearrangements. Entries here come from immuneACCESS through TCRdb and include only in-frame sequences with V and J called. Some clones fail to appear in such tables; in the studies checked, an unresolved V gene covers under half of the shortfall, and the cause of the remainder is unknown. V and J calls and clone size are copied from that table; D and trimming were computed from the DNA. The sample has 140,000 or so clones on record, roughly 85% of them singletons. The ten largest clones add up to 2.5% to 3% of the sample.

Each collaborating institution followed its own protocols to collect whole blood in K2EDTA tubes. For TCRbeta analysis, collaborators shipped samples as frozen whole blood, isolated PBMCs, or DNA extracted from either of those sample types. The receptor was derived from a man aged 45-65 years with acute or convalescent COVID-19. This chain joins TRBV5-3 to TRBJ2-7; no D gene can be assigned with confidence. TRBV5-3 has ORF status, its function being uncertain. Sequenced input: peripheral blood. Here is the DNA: TGTGCCAGAAGCTTGACTCCGCCTCCCTACGAGCAGTACTTC. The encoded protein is CARSLTPPPYEQYF.